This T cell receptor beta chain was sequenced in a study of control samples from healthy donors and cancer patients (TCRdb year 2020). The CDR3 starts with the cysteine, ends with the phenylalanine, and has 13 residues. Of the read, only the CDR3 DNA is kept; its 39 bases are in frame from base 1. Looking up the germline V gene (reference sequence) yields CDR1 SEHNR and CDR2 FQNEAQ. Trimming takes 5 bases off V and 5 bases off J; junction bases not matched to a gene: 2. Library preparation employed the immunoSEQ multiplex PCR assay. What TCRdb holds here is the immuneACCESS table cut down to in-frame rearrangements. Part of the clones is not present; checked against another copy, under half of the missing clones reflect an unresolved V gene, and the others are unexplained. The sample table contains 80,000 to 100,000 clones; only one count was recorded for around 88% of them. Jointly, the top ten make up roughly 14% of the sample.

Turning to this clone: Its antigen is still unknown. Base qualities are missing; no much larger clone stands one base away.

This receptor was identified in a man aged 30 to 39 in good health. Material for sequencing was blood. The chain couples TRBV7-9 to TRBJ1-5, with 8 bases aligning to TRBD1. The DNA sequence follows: TGTGCCAGCAGCGCGACAGGGGATCAGCCCCAGCATTTT. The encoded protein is CASSATGDQPQHF.